This T cell receptor beta chain was observed in a study of cytomegalovirus exposure and HLA in healthy donors. The PCR used 60 Vbeta and 13 Jbeta primers. Assay: immunoSEQ multiplex PCR; the TCRdb copy retains only in-frame clones and omits some. The sample has 90,000 to 120,000 clones, roughly 80% seen once. The CDR3 runs 15 residues. J gave up 4 bases and V 0 bases, and 5 bases lay outside the gene matches. CDR1 SGHRS and CDR2 YFSETQ come from the germline V gene. The chain joins TRBV5-1 to TRBJ2-3; 7 bases line up with TRBD1. This receptor was taken from a man aged 25 to 40 in good health and CMV-seropositive. What was sequenced was PBMCs. As DNA, the CDR3 is TGCGCCAGCAGCTTGGAGGGGGCCCGCTCAGATACGCAGTATTTT. Its translation: CASSLEGARSDTQYF.